Listed below are T cell receptor beta chains from one sample, sequenced in a study of blood T cell repertoires in COVID-19. Clones were read by immunoSEQ multiplex PCR, and TCRdb kept only the in-frame ones, dropping some. This table has roughly 100,000 clones, 65% to 90% appearing once. Specimen: peripheral blood. These TCRs come from a man over 45 with acute or convalescent COVID-19. Both conserved end residues are part of each CDR3. Each record gives: clone size, D gene, J gene, V gene, CDR3 protein, CDR3 DNA. The D gene is left open where the match is weak. The size of a clone is reported for some rows only, either as once, few or many, or as a class for expanded clones.

>-|-|TRBJ2-7|TRBV10-2
CASTGLAGPTYEQYF
TGCGCCAGCACCGGACTCGCGGGCCCTACCTACGAGCAGTACTTC
>-|TRBD1|TRBJ1-2|TRBV19
CASSGPAQGTGGFGYTF
TGTGCCAGTAGTGGCCCTGCCCAAGGGACAGGGGGCTTTGGCTACACCTTC
>-|TRBD1|TRBJ2-4|TRBV28
CASSLTGRFAKNIQYF
TGTGCCAGCAGTTTGACAGGGCGATTCGCCAAAAACATTCAGTACTTC
>-|-|TRBJ1-2|TRBV27
CASSSKRGNYGYTF
TGTGCCAGCAGTTCCAAGCGGGGAAACTATGGCTACACCTTC
>-|TRBD1|TRBJ1-2|TRBV6-5
CASSSGTGVGYTF
TGTGCCAGCAGCTCCGGGACAGGGGTTGGCTACACCTTC
>-|-|TRBJ1-4|TRBV6-5
CASKKEVPTNEKLFF
TGTGCCAGCAAAAAAGAGGTACCCACTAATGAAAAACTGTTTTTT
>-|TRBD2|TRBJ2-1|TRBV24-1
CATSEAGGGHWDEQFF
TGTGCCACCAGTGAAGCGGGGGGGGGCCACTGGGATGAGCAGTTCTTC
>-|TRBD1|TRBJ1-2|TRBV2
CASSELTGQEHGYTF
TGTGCCAGCAGTGAATTGACAGGGCAGGAACATGGCTACACCTTC
>-|TRBD1|TRBJ1-2|TRBV6-5
CASRDRETYGYTF
TGTGCCAGCAGGGACAGGGAGACCTATGGCTACACCTTC
>-|-|TRBJ2-3|TRBV7-8
CASSPLFTDTQYF
TGTGCCAGCAGCCCCCTGTTCACAGATACGCAGTATTTT
>-|TRBD2|TRBJ2-7|TRBV27
CASSLGRAYEQYF
TGTGCCAGCAGTTTGGGGAGGGCCTACGAGCAGTACTTC
>-|TRBD1|TRBJ1-2|TRBV6-5
CASSYSGQGPYGYTF
TGTGCCAGCAGTTACTCTGGACAGGGCCCCTATGGCTACACCTTC
>-|TRBD1|TRBJ1-1|TRBV3-1/TRBV3-2
CASSHWGYRGLNTEAFF
TGTGCCAGCAGCCATTGGGGCTACAGGGGCTTGAACACTGAAGCTTTCTTT
>-|-|TRBJ1-5|TRBV13
CASSYEGQPQHF
TGTGCCAGCAGTTACGAGGGTCAGCCCCAGCATTTT
>-|TRBD2|TRBJ2-5|TRBV11-2
CASSLGPASGQTQYF
TGTGCCAGCAGCTTAGGTCCAGCTAGCGGCCAGACCCAGTACTTC
>-|TRBD1|TRBJ2-7|TRBV10-2
CASSEVGGASYEQYF
TGCGCCAGCAGTGAAGTAGGGGGCGCTTCCTACGAGCAGTACTTC
>-|TRBD1|TRBJ1-4|TRBV9
CASSSLRGQDEKLFF
TGTGCCAGCAGCTCCCTCAGGGGGCAGGATGAAAAACTGTTTTTT
>-|TRBD1|TRBJ2-7|TRBV11-2
CASIPGDWGQASYEQYF
TGTGCCAGCATCCCTGGTGATTGGGGACAGGCCTCCTACGAGCAGTACTTC
>-|TRBD1|TRBJ2-4|TRBV13
CASSIGQGQNIQYF
TGTGCCAGCAGCATTGGACAGGGCCAAAACATTCAGTACTTC
>-|TRBD1|TRBJ2-7|TRBV5-1
CASSPWTGSYEQYF
TGCGCCAGCAGCCCGTGGACAGGATCCTACGAGCAGTACTTC
>-|TRBD2|TRBJ2-1|TRBV2
CASSPGLADNNEQFF
TGTGCCAGCAGTCCGGGACTAGCGGACAACAATGAGCAGTTCTTC
>-|-|TRBJ2-3|TRBV24-1
CATSLGSATDTQYF
TGTGCCACCAGTTTGGGGAGCGCCACAGATACGCAGTATTTT
>-|TRBD1|TRBJ1-5|TRBV7-8
CASSLATGGHQPQHF
TGTGCCAGCAGCTTAGCGACAGGGGGCCATCAGCCCCAGCATTTT
>-|-|TRBJ2-2|TRBV24-1
CATSIFTGELFF
TGTGCCACCAGTATCTTCACCGGGGAGCTGTTTTTT
>once|TRBD1|TRBJ2-7|TRBV7-3
CASSSQGGDSYEQYF
TGTGCCAGCAGCTCACAGGGGGGAGACTCCTACGAGCAGTACTTC
>-|-|TRBJ2-7|TRBV5-1
CASSLSQGYEQYF
TGCGCCAGCAGCTTGAGTCAGGGCTACGAGCAGTACTTC
>-|TRBD1|TRBJ1-1|TRBV19
CASSAPTGGIKLNTEAFF
TGTGCCAGTAGTGCCCCGACAGGGGGAATAAAGCTGAACACTGAAGCTTTCTTT
>-|TRBD1|TRBJ2-1|TRBV27
CASSLSSVGQGSYEQFF
TGTGCCAGCAGTTTAAGTTCCGTGGGACAGGGGTCTTATGAGCAGTTCTTC
>once|TRBD1|TRBJ2-5|TRBV5-4
CASSWIRDRVRAIETQYF
TGTGCCAGCAGCTGGATCCGGGACAGGGTGAGAGCGATAGAGACCCAGTACTTC
>-|-|TRBJ1-2|TRBV24-1
CATSDGVDYGYTF
TGTGCCACCAGTGATGGAGTGGACTATGGCTACACCTTC
>-|TRBD1|TRBJ1-2|TRBV19
CASTSQGNYGYTF
TGTGCCAGTACTTCACAGGGGAACTATGGCTACACCTTC
>-|-|TRBJ1-1|TRBV2
CASSEADRYLTEEAAEAFF
TGTGCCAGCAGTGAAGCGGATCGATACTTGACTGAGGAGGCTGCTGAAGCTTTCTTT
>-|TRBD1|TRBJ2-7|TRBV28
CASRWTGGIYEQYF
TGTGCCAGCAGGTGGACAGGGGGGATCTACGAGCAGTACTTC
>-|-|TRBJ1-5|TRBV7-9
CASSATPQAVPQHF
TGTGCCAGCAGCGCAACGCCGCAGGCAGTACCCCAGCATTTT
>-|-|TRBJ1-3|TRBV10-3
CAISEVVGRNTIYF
TGTGCCATCAGTGAGGTGGTGGGGCGGAACACCATATATTTT
>-|TRBD2|TRBJ2-1|TRBV6-5
CASSRTSGRYNEQFF
TGTGCCAGCAGTCGGACTAGCGGGAGATACAATGAGCAGTTCTTC
>-|-|TRBJ2-7|TRBV11-3
CASSSLPGGPSEQYF
TGTGCCAGCAGCTCCCTCCCCGGAGGACCCTCCGAGCAGTACTTC
>-|-|TRBJ2-1|TRBV27
CASSWAGTRSGNEQFF
TGTGCCAGCAGTTGGGCGGGAACCCGTTCGGGCAATGAGCAGTTCTTC
>-|-|TRBJ2-1|TRBV13
CASSPPRGGVGYNEQFF
TGTGCCAGCAGCCCTCCCCGCGGCGGGGTGGGTTACAATGAGCAGTTCTTC
>-|TRBD2|TRBJ2-5|TRBV7-9
CASSLGGGVGTQYF
TGTGCCAGCAGCTTAGGCGGGGGAGTCGGGACCCAGTACTTC
>-|-|TRBJ2-3|TRBV6-5
CASSYGYPGGTDTQYF
TGTGCCAGCAGTTACGGGTACCCAGGGGGCACAGATACGCAGTATTTT
>-|TRBD2|TRBJ2-1|TRBV11-3
CASRIPGTSVNEQFF
TGTGCCAGCAGGATTCCCGGGACTAGTGTCAATGAGCAGTTCTTC
>few|-|TRBJ2-1|TRBV19
CASSIGGSDEQFF
TGTGCCAGTAGTATAGGAGGGTCCGATGAGCAGTTCTTC
>-|-|TRBJ1-1|TRBV6-5
CASSLGLDTEAFF
TGTGCCAGCAGTCTCGGACTGGACACTGAAGCTTTCTTT
>-|TRBD2|TRBJ2-1|TRBV4-1
CASSLQAGASYNEQFF
TGCGCCAGCAGCCTTCAAGCGGGAGCCTCCTACAATGAGCAGTTCTTC
>-|TRBD2|TRBJ2-2|TRBV7-2
CASSSTGLAGGTGELFF
TGTGCCAGCAGCTCCACGGGACTAGCGGGGGGAACCGGGGAGCTGTTTTTT
>-|-|TRBJ2-7|TRBV29-1
CSVEKNRDGEQYF
TGCAGCGTTGAAAAAAACAGGGACGGCGAGCAGTACTTC
>once|TRBD2|TRBJ2-5|TRBV4-1
CASSQVWASGGGTETQYF
TGCGCCAGCAGCCAAGTCTGGGCTAGCGGGGGGGGGACGGAGACCCAGTACTTC